The 7 T cell receptor beta chains below all came from one sample that was sequenced in a study of T-cell memory formation after mild COVID-19. TCRdb reprocessed the 5' RACE reads via MiXCR and lists one record per CDR3 protein. Of around 47,000 distinct CDR3 sequences listed, 8.5% to 10% are singletons. Sequencing was done on a sample of PBMCs or a T cell subset sorted from them (not recorded which). The receptor source for this set is an adult woman who had mild COVID-19 (a few samples of this study predate the infection). Cell type and time point are not known.

V is TRBV11-2 and J is TRBJ2-2, with D perhaps TRBD2 (6 bases). Germline V lookup: CDR1 SGHAT, CDR2 FQNNGV. The CDR3 consists of 15 residues. V was cut by 3 bases and J by 0 bases, with 8 bases left in between. CDR3 region: CASSLSSANTGELFF. The CDR3 DNA sequence: TGTGCCAGCAGCTTGTCTAGCGCGAACACCGGGGAGCTGTTTTTT.

The chain couples TRBV24-1 to TRBJ1-2; TRBD1 agrees at 7 bases. Germline CDR1 KGHDR, CDR2 SFDVKD. V gave up 4 bases and J gave up 4 bases; unmatched junction bases: 2. The CDR3 extends over 13 amino acids. In DNA, the CDR3 is TGTGCCACCAGTGAAGGGACAGCCTATGGCTACACCTTC. Its translation is CATSEGTAYGYTF.

This clonotype has only a few counts. This rearrangement joins TRBV6-2 or TRBV6-3 to TRBJ2-1; D is unclear. CDR1 is MNHEY, CDR2 SVGEGT, per germline. There are 11 residues in the CDR3. The V end lost 0 bases, the J end lost 10 bases, and 4 bases lay between the germline ends. CDR3 protein: CASSYSGEQFF. The CDR3 nucleotides are TGTGCCAGCAGTTACTCTGGAGAGCAGTTCTTC.

In this sample, this clonotype turned up a few times. The chain is built from TRBV15 and TRBJ2-5; D might be TRBD2 (5 bases). This CDR3 is 14 amino acids long. The germline V and J ends were trimmed by 2 bases and 4 bases, with 11 bases remaining between them. Germline CDR1 and CDR2: LNHNV and YYDKDF (reference sequence). The CDR3: CATSRSPLAETQYF. The DNA for the CDR3 is TGTGCCACCAGCAGATCTCCCCTAGCAGAGACCCAGTACTTC.

The CDR3 loop reads CATSDLQLETQYF. CDR3 sequence (DNA): TGTGCCACCAGTGATTTACAGTTGGAGACCCAGTACTTC. The chain combines TRBV24-1 with TRBJ2-5; no firm D call. Germline lookup yields CDR1 KGHDR and CDR2 SFDVKD. The CDR3 length is 13 residues. The ends were cut back, 1 base at V and 5 bases at J, with 7 bases in the middle.

This clonotype was seen repeatedly, ten times or more. The chain joins TRBV4-3 to TRBJ2-3; the match to TRBD2 covers 10 bases. The CDR3 length is 18 residues. V dropped 3 bases and J dropped 2; count of bases not matched to a gene: 11. Germline CDR1 LGHNA, CDR2 YSLEER. The CDR3 DNA sequence: TGCGCCAGCAGCCAGAATCTAGCGGGGGAGACGTTCACAGATACGCAGTATTTT. Translated: CASSQNLAGETFTDTQYF.

This clonotype was seen only a few times. The rearrangement uses TRBV7-6 and TRBJ2-2; 7 bases line up with TRBD1. The CDR3 spans 16 residues. The V segment lost 5 bases and the J segment 6 bases; nucleotides outside the gene matches: 12. Germline CDR1 and CDR2: SGHVS and FNYEAQ. In DNA form, the CDR3 reads TGTGCCAGCAGCCAAAGTCGCCTTCAGGGGGCCGGGGAGCTGTTTTTT. Its translation: CASSQSRLQGAGELFF.